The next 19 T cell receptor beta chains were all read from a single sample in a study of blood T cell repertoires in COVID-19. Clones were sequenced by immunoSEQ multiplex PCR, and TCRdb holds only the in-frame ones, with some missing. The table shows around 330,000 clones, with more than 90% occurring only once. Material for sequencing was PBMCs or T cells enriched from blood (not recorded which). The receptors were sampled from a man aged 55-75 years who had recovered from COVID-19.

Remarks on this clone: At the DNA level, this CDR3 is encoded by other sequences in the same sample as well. CDR3 amino acids: CATSRDRTEAFF. Written as DNA, the CDR3 is TGTGCCACCAGCAGAGATCGCACTGAAGCTTTCTTT. V and J are TRBV15 and TRBJ1-1; D gene ambiguous. The ends were cut back, 0 bases at V and 4 bases at J, with 3 bases in the middle. CDR3 length equals 12 residues. The germline V gene has CDR1 LNHNV and CDR2 YYDKDF (reference sequence). Variable domain in full (rest from reference TRBV15 and TRBJ1-1): DAMVIQNPRYQVTQFGKPVTLSCSQTLNHNVMYWYQQKSSQAPKLLFHYYDKDFNNEADTPDNFQSRRPNTSFCFLDIRSPGLGDTAMYLCATSRDRTEAFFGQGTRLTVV.

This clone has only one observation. The CDR3 bases are TGTGCCAGCAGCCAAGATATGACAGCTAACTATGGCTACACCTTC. It is translated as CASSQDMTANYGYTF. This sequence joins TRBV3-1 (or the pseudogene TRBV3-2) and TRBJ1-2, with a tentative D call TRBD1 (5 bases). The V end was cut by 0 bases, the J end by 0 bases, with 8 bases between. Per the germline V gene, CDR1 is LGHDT and CDR2 is YNNKEL (reference sequence). The length of the CDR3 is 15 residues.

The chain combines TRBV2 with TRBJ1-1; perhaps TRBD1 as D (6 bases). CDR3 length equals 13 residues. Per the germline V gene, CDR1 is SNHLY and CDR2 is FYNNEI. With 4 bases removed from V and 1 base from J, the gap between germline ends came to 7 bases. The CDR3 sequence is CASSVGGNTEAFF. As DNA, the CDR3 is TGTGCCAGCAGTGTAGGGGGGAACACTGAAGCTTTCTTT.

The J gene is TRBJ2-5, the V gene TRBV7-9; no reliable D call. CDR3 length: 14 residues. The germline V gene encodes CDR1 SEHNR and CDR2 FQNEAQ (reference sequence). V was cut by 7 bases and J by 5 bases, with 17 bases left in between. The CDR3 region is CASNSLADEETQYF. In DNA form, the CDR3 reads TGTGCCAGCAATTCCTTAGCCGATGAGGAGACCCAGTACTTC.

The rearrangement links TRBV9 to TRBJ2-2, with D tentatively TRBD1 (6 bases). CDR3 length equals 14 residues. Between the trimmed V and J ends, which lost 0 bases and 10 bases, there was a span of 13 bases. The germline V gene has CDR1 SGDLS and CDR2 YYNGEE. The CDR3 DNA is TGTGCCAGCAGCGTAGCTCAGGGGTTCGAGGAGCTGTTTTTT. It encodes CASSVAQGFEELFF.

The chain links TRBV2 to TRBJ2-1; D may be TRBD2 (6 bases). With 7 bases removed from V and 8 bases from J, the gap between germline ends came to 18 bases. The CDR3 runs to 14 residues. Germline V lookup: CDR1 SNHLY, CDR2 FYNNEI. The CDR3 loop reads CASKQRVGKDEQFF. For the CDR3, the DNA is TGTGCCAGCAAGCAGCGGGTGGGTAAGGATGAGCAGTTCTTC.

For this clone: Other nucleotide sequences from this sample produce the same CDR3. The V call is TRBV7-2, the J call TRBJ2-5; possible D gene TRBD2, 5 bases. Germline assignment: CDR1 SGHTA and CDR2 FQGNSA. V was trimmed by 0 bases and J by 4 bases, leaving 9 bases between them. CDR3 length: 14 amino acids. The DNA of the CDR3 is TGTGCCAGCAGCTTAGCGGGGAGAGGAGAGACCCAGTACTTC. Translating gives CASSLAGRGETQYF.

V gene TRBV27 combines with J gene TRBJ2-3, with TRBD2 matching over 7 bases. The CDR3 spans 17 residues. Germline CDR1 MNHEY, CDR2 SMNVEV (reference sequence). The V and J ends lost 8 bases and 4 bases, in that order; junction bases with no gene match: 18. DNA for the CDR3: TGTGCCAGCGGTACAGGATCTCGGCTAGCGGCGTCAGATACGCAGTATTTT. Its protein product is CASGTGSRLAASDTQYF.

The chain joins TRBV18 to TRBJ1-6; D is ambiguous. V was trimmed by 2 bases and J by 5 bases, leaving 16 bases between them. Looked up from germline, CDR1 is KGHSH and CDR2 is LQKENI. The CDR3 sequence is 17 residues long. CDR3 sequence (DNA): TGTGCCAGCTCACCAGGGTCAACGAGGCCGGATAATTCACCCCTCCACTTT. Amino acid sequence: CASSPGSTRPDNSPLHF.

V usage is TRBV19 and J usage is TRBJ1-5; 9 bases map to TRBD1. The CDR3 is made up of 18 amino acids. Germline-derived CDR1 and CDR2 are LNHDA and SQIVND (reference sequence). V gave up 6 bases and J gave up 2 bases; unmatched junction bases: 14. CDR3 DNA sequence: TGTGCCAGTAGAGATCGAACAGGGGGCGCCTGGGGCAATCAGCCCCAGCATTTT. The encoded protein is CASRDRTGGAWGNQPQHF.

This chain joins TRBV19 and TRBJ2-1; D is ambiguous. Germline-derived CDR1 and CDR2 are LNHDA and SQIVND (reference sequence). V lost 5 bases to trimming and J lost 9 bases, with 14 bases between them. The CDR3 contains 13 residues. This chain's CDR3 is CASSLGVFSEQFF. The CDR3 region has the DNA TGTGCCAGTAGTTTGGGCGTTTTTAGTGAGCAGTTCTTC.

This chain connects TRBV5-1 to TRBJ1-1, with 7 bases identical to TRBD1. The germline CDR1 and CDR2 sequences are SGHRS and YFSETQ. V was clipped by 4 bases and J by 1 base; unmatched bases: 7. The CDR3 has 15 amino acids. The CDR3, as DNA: TGCGCCAGCAGCGATGACAGGGTGGGGAACACTGAAGCTTTCTTT. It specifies CASSDDRVGNTEAFF.

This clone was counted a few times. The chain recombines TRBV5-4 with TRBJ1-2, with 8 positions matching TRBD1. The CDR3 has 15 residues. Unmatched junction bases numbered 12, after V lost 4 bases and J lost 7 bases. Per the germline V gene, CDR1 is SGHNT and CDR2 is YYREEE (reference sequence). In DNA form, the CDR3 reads TGTGCCAGCAGCGTGCCCAGGGGGCGATATAGTGGCTACACCTTC. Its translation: CASSVPRGRYSGYTF.

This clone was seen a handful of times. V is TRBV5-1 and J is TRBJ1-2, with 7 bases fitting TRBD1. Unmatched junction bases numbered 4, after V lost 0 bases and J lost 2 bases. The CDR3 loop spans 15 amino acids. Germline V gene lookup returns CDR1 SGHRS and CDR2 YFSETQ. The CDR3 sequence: CASSLDGQVNYGYTF. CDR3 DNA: TGCGCCAGCAGCTTGGATGGACAGGTCAACTATGGCTACACCTTC.

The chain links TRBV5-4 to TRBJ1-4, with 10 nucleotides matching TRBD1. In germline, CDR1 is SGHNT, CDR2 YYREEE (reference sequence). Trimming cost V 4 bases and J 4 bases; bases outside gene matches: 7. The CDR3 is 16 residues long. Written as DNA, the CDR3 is TGTGCCAGCAGCCCTGGGGGACAGGGGAATAATGAAAAACTGTTTTTT. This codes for CASSPGGQGNNEKLFF.

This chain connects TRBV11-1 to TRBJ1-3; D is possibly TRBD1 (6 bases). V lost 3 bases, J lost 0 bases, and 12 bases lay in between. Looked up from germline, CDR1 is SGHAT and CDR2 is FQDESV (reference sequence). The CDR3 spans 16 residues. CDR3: CASSFRDTYSGNTIYF. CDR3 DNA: TGTGCCAGCAGCTTCCGGGACACATACTCTGGAAACACCATATATTTT.

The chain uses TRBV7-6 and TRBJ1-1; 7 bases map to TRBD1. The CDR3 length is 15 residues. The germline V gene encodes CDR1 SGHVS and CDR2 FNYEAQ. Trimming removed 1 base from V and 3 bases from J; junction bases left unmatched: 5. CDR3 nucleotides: TGTGCCAGCAGCTTAGGGGGGCAGGGGGACACTGAAGCTTTCTTT. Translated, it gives CASSLGGQGDTEAFF.

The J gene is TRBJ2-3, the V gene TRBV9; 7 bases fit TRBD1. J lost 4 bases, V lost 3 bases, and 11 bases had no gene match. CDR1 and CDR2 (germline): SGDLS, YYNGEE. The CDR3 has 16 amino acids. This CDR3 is CASSASPGQMADTQYF. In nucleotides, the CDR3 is TGTGCCAGCAGCGCTTCACCGGGACAGATGGCAGATACGCAGTATTTT.

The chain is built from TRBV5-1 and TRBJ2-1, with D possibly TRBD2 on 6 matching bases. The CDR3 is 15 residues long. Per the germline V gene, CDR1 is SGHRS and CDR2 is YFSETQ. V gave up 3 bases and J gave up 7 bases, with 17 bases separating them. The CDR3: CASSWSGFSGNEQFF. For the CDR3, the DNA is TGCGCCAGCAGCTGGAGCGGGTTTTCGGGGAATGAGCAGTTCTTC.